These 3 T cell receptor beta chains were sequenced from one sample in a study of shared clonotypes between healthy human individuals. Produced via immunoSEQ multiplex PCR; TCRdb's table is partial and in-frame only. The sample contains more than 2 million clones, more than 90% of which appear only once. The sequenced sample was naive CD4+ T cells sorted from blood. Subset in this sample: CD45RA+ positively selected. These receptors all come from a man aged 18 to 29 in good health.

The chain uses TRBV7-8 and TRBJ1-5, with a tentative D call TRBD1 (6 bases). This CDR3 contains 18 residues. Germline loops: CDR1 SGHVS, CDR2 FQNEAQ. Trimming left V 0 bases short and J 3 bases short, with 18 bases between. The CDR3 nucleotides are TGTGCCAGCAGCTTAGCGGGGGGGCCGGGAAGCCCCAATCAGCCCCAGCATTTT. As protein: CASSLAGGPGSPNQPQHF.

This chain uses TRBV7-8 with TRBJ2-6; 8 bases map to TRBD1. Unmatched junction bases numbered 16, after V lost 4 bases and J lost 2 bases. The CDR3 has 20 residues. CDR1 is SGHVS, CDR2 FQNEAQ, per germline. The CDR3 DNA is TGTGCCAGCAGCTCCCAGTTACCCGGACAGGGAGTTCCTGGGGCCAACGTCCTGACTTTC. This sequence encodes CASSSQLPGQGVPGANVLTF.

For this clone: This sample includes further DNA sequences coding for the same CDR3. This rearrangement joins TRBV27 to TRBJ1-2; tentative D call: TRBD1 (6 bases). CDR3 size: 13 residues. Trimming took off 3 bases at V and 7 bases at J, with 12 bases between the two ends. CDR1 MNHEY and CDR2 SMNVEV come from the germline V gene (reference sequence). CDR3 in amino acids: CASSFQGLGGYTF. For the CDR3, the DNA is TGTGCCAGCAGTTTTCAGGGGCTTGGTGGCTACACCTTC.